This T cell receptor (beta chain) was identified during a study of cytomegalovirus exposure and HLA in healthy donors. Study-level findings and limits: In a later analysis, HLA-C alleles had the fewest associated TCRs, DRB1 alleles the most. A cluster of highly shared sequence variants was likely a sequencing artifact. TCR beta V- and J-gene trimming, according to a later analysis, was linked to a missense DCLRE1C variant. Beyond CMV serostatus, there was no information to go on about immune exposure.

The PCR had 60 Vbeta and 13 Jbeta primers. Assay used: immunoSEQ multiplex PCR; TCRdb lists only in-frame clones, some missing. The table records about 140,000 clones, about 75% of them present only once. Comments on this clone: The antigen is undetermined.

The CDR3 has 22 residues. V lost 0 bases to trimming and J lost 3 bases, with 30 bases between them. CDR1 is SGHDN and CDR2 is FVKESK in the germline V gene. This receptor was obtained from a man aged 18-30 years in good health and CMV-seronegative. The sample comprised PBMCs. The chain joins TRBV14 to TRBJ1-5; TRBD1 might be the D (5 bases). CDR3 residues: CASSQDPSILDAGKENNQPQHF. The CDR3 nucleotides read TGTGCCAGCAGCCAAGATCCGAGTATATTAGATGCAGGGAAAGAAAACAATCAGCCCCAGCATTTT.